The present T cell receptor beta chain was sequenced within a study of OX40 agonist ivuxolimab in advanced cancers. Whole-study context: The dose-escalation cohort was approximately 80% male, with a mean age of around 60 years, ranging about 23 to 80.

TCRdb's table, derived via immunoSEQ multiplex PCR, lists solely in-frame clones and lacks some. The data contain approximately 61,000 clones, roughly 80% of them singletons. With regard to this clone: The antigen is not known.

The CDR3 is made up of 13 amino acids. Deletions cut 6 bases from V and 4 bases from J, with 12 bases between. CDR1 is SNHLY and CDR2 is FYNNEI in the germline V gene. Whole-study findings and limits: Blood T cells, both CD4+ and CD8+, expanded clonally by week 6 at 0.1 to 3.0 mg/kg. Relative to CD4+, CD8+ T cells held more expanded clones on average.

The chain links TRBV2 to TRBJ2-5; tentatively, D is TRBD2 (5 bases). The sequence derives from an adult with an advanced solid tumor such as melanoma, head and neck, liver or kidney cancer. Here the sequenced sample was CD4+ or CD8+ T cells sorted from blood, taken in a trial of the OX40 agonist ivuxolimab. The DNA for the CDR3 is TGTGCCAGCAGAGATTCAGGAGGAGAGACCCAGTACTTC. Its protein product is CASRDSGGETQYF.